This passage covers 11 T cell receptor beta chains from one sample sequenced in a study of PD-1 blockade in classical Hodgkin lymphoma. After autologous stem cell transplantation all patients relapsed, and prior brentuximab vedotin exposure differed between cohorts. Measured with immunoSEQ multiplex PCR; TCRdb has only the in-frame clones, and not every one. The table lists around 150,000 clones, around four fifths of them singletons. Material: peripheral blood mononuclear cells (PBMCs), obtained before the second cycle of nivolumab. The receptors originated from a human donor with classical Hodgkin lymphoma.

The chain couples TRBV4-3 to TRBJ2-2; possibly TRBD2 for D (5 bases). The germline gives CDR1 LGHNA, CDR2 YSLEER. The CDR3 consists of 17 residues. Trimming pared 4 bases from V and 6 bases from J, leaving 21 bases between. The DNA of the CDR3 is TGCGCCAGCAGCCTCCGTGTAGGAGGATACCAGTCCGGGGAGCTGTTTTTT. It codes for CASSLRVGGYQSGELFF.

The rearrangement uses TRBV9 and TRBJ2-7; D is possibly TRBD1 (5 bases). V lost 4 bases and J lost 5, with 16 bases in between. This CDR3 spans 14 amino acids. Per the germline V gene, CDR1 is SGDLS and CDR2 is YYNGEE. CDR3 nucleotides: TGTGCCAGCAGCCCCGGACACCCAGGGAACGAGCAGTACTTC. Protein: CASSPGHPGNEQYF. The full variable domain, its missing parts supplied by reference TRBV9 and TRBJ2-7, is DSGVTQTPKHLITATGQRVTLRCSPRSGDLSVYWYQQSLDQGLQFLIQYYNGEERAKGNILERFSAQQFPDLHSELNLSSLELGDSALYFCASSPGHPGNEQYFGPGTRLTVT.

This clone has ten or more counts. In DNA, the CDR3 is TGTGCCAGCAGTTACCATGTTCAAGAGACCCAGTACTTC. Translated, it gives CASSYHVQETQYF. J is TRBJ2-5 and V is TRBV6-5; D uncertain. The CDR3 is 13 residues long. CDR1 is MNHEY, CDR2 SVGAGI, per germline. Trimming removed 2 bases from V and 2 bases from J, with 6 bases in between.

The chain carries TRBV18 and TRBJ2-2; TRBD1 aligns across 9 bases. V was pared by 5 bases and J by 6 bases, with 7 bases of the junction left unmatched. The length of the CDR3 is 15 residues. CDR1 KGHSH and CDR2 LQKENI come from the germline V gene. The CDR3: CASSAGTGYAGELFF. CDR3 nucleotides: TGTGCCAGCTCAGCCGGGACAGGGTATGCCGGGGAGCTGTTTTTT.

This clone has just one count. This rearrangement joins TRBV10-3 to TRBJ2-1; a possible D gene is TRBD2 (5 bases). The V and J ends lost 3 bases and 4 bases respectively, with 7 bases between them. Germline V gene data show CDR1 as ENHRY and CDR2 as SYGVKD. This CDR3 is 13 amino acids long. The CDR3 loop is CAISDRGYNEQFF. The CDR3 DNA follows: TGTGCCATCAGTGATCGCGGGTACAATGAGCAGTTCTTC.

In its sample, this clone was seen once. The chain is built from TRBV6-5 and TRBJ1-1, with D maybe TRBD1 (5 bases). Germline CDR1 MNHEY, CDR2 SVGAGI. V lost 11 bases to trimming and J lost 1 base, with 14 bases between them. This CDR3 spans 13 amino acids. The CDR3 DNA is TGTGCCGCATGCGGGCAGGGGAACACTGAAGCTTTCTTT. Its translation: CAACGQGNTEAFF.

The V gene is TRBV6-1, the J gene TRBJ1-1; weak D call: TRBD1 (5 bases). Per germline, CDR1 MNHNS and CDR2 SASEGT. The CDR3 has 14 residues. Trimming cost V 8 bases and J 4 bases, with 17 bases left between them. The CDR3 sequence: CASLTRGWTTEAFF. The DNA for the CDR3 is TGTGCCAGCCTTACGCGGGGCTGGACCACTGAAGCTTTCTTT.

The CDR3 loop reads CATSRDRGTGASNYGYTF. The CDR3 nucleotides are TGTGCCACCAGCAGAGATCGGGGGACAGGGGCCTCTAACTATGGCTACACCTTC. The chain employs TRBV15 and TRBJ1-2; 10 bases map to TRBD1. V was pared by 0 bases and J by 0 bases, with 7 bases of the junction left unmatched. Germline V lookup: CDR1 LNHNV, CDR2 YYDKDF (reference sequence). CDR3 length: 18 amino acids.

The V call is TRBV6-6, the J call TRBJ1-5, with D possibly being TRBD1 (5 bases). CDR1 is MNHNY and CDR2 is SVGAGI in the germline V gene (reference sequence). V lost 2 bases and J 1 base, leaving 12 bases between the germline ends. This CDR3 region has 16 residues. The DNA for the CDR3 is TGTGCCAGCAGTTACGGGTTTGCAGGGAGCAATCAGCCCCAGCATTTT. Protein: CASSYGFAGSNQPQHF.

The genes are TRBV28 and TRBJ1-5, with 7 bases fitting TRBD1. Germline V gene lookup returns CDR1 MDHEN and CDR2 SYDVKM. This CDR3 is built from 18 residues. With V trimmed by 4 bases and J by 0 bases, 12 bases remained unmatched. The CDR3: CASSSSGTDYYSNQPQHF. Written as DNA, the CDR3 is TGTGCCAGCAGTTCATCCGGGACAGACTATTATAGCAATCAGCCCCAGCATTTT.

The chain carries TRBV11-3 and TRBJ2-2; no clear D. The CDR3 totals 13 residues. From germline, CDR1 is SGHNT and CDR2 YENEEA. Trimming removed 1 base from V and 6 bases from J, with 6 bases in between. The CDR3 region is CASSLGSAGELFF. DNA of the CDR3: TGTGCCAGCAGCTTAGGGTCCGCCGGGGAGCTGTTTTTT. Full variable domain (remainder filled in from reference TRBV11-3 and TRBJ2-2): EAGVVQSPRYKIIEKKQPVAFWCNPISGHNTLYWYLQNLGQGPELLIRYENEEAVDDSQLPKDRFSAERLKGVDSTLKIQPAELGDSAVYLCASSLGSAGELFFGEGSRLTVL.